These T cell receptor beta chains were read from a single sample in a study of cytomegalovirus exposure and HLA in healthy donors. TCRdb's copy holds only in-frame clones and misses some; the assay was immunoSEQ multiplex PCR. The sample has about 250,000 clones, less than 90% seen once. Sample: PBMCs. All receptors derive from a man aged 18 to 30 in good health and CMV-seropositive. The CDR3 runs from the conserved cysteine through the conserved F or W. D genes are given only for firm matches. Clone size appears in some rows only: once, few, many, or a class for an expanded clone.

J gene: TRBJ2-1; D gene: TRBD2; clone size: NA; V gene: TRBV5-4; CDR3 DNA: TGTGCCAGCAGCTTGGGGACTAGCGGGGTTTACAATGAGCAGTTCTTC; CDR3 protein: CASSLGTSGVYNEQFF
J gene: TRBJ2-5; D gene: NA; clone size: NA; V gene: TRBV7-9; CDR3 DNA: TGTGCCAGCAGTAAGGGGGTCTGGGAGACCCAGTACTTC; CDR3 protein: CASSKGVWETQYF
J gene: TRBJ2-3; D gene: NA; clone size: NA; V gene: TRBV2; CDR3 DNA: TGTGCCAGCAGCCACCCAGTCTCGGACGGCGAGTCCGCCACAGATACGCAGTATTTT; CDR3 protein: CASSHPVSDGESATDTQYF
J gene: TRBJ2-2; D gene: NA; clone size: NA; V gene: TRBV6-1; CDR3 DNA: TGTGCCAGCAGTGAATTCCCCGGGGAGCTGTTTTTT; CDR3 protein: CASSEFPGELFF
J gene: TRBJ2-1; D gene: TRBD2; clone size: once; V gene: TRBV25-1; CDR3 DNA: TGTGCCAGCAGTGATCTAGCGGGAGGGTCCTACAATGAGCAGTTCTTC; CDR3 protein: CASSDLAGGSYNEQFF
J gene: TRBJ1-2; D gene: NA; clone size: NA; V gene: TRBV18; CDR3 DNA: TGTGCCAGCTCACCACCGGGCAGGGGCCACTATGGCTACACCTTC; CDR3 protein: CASSPPGRGHYGYTF
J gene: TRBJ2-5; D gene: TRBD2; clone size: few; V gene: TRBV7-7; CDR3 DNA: TGTGCCAGCAGCCGGGGACTAGCGGGAGGAGAGACCCAGTACTTC; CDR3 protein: CASSRGLAGGETQYF
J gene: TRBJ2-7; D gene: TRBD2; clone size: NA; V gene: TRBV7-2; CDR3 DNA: TGTGCCAGCAGCTTAGGACTAGCGGGACGCAACGAGCAGTACTTC; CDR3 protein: CASSLGLAGRNEQYF
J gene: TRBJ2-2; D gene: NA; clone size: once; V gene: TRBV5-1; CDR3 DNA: TGCGCCAGCGAAGAGGGGGACGGCACCGGGGAGCTGTTTTTT; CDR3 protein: CASEEGDGTGELFF
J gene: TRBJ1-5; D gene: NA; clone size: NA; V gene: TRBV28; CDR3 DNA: TGTGCCAGCAGTCGGCAGGGAGGCAATCAGCCCCAGCATTTT; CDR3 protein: CASSRQGGNQPQHF
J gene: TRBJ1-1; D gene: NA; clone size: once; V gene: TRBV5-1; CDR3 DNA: TGCGCCAGCAGCTTGAGGGGGTCCAAGGCGAACACTGAAGCTTTCTTT; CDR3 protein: CASSLRGSKANTEAFF
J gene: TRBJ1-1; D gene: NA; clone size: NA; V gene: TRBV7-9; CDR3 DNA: TGTGCCAGCAGCTTGTCCCGGGGACCAGGGAACACTGAAGCTTTCTTT; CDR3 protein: CASSLSRGPGNTEAFF
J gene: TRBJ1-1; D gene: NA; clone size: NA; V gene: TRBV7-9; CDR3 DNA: TGTGCCAGCAGCCCCCTGGCCAGATGGACTGAAGCTTTCTTT; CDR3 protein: CASSPLARWTEAFF
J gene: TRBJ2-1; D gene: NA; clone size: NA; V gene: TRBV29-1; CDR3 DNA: TGCAGCGTTGAGGCGCGGGTGAGGTCAACCAATGAGCAGTTCTTC; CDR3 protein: CSVEARVRSTNEQFF
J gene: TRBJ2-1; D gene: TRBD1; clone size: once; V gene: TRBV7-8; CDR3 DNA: TGTGCCAGCAGCCTAACAGGGGGCTCCTACAATGAGCAGTTCTTC; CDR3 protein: CASSLTGGSYNEQFF
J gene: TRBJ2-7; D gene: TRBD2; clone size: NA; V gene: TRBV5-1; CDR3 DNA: TGCGCCAGCGGACTAGCGGGACCCTACGAGCAGTACTTC; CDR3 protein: CASGLAGPYEQYF
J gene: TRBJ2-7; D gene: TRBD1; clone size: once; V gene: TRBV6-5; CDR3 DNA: TGTGCCAGCAGTTACGAAGGGGGCCAAGTCTACGAGCAGTACTTC; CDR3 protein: CASSYEGGQVYEQYF
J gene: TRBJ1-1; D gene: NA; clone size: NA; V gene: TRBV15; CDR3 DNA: TGTGCCACCAGCAGAGATCTGAGCAGGGGATATACTGAAGCTTTCTTT; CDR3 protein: CATSRDLSRGYTEAFF
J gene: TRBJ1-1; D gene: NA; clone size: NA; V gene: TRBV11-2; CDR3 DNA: TGTGCCAGCTTTAGAGGGGGATTGAACACTGAAGCTTTCTTT; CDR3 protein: CASFRGGLNTEAFF
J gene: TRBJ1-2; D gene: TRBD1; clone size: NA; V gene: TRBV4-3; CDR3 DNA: TGCGCCAGCAGCCCTCCCCACTCCGGGACAGGGGGTCTCTCGTATGGCTACACCTTC; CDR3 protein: CASSPPHSGTGGLSYGYTF
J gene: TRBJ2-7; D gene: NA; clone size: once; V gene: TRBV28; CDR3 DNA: TGTGCCAGCAGTTTGCGTTTTAAGATGAGCCGGGACACCTACGAGCAGTACTTC; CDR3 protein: CASSLRFKMSRDTYEQYF
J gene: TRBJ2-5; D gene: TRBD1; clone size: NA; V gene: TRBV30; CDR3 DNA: TGTGCCTGGAGTGTCGGACAGGTTGAGACCCAGTACTTC; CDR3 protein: CAWSVGQVETQYF
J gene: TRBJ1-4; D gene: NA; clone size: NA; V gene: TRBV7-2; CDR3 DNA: TGTGCCAGCAGCTTAACTAATGAAAAACTGTTTTTT; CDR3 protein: CASSLTNEKLFF
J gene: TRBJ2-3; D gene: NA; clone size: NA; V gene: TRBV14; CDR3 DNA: TGTGCCAGCAGCCAAGAAGTTGGAGATACGCAGTATTTT; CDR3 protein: CASSQEVGDTQYF
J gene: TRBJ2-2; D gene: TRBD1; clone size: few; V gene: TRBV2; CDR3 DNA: TGTGCCAGCAGCCCACAGGGGTACGGGGAGCTGTTTTTT; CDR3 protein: CASSPQGYGELFF
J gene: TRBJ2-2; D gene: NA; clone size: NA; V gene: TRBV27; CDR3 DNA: TGTGCCAGCAGTTTCCTTGCCGGGGAGCTGTTTTTT; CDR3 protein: CASSFLAGELFF
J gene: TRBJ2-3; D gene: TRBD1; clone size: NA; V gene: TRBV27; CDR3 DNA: TGTGCCAGCAGTTTTCACGGGACAGGGGTAGATACGCAGTATTTT; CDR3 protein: CASSFHGTGVDTQYF
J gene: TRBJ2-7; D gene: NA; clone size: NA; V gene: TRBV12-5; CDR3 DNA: TGTGCTAGTGGTTTGGGTTCCTACGAGCAGTACTTC; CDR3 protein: CASGLGSYEQYF
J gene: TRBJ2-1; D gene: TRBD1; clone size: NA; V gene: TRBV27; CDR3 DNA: TGTGCCAGCAGTTCCCAGGGGGCGCGGTACAATGAGCAGTTCTTC; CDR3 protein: CASSSQGARYNEQFF
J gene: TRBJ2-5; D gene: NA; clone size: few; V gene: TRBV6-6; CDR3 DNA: TGTGCCAGCAGTTACCCCCGGGATGTCGAGACCCAGTACTTC; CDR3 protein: CASSYPRDVETQYF
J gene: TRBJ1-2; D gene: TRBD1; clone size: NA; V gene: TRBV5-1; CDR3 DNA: TGCGCCAGCAGCTTGGGCCAGGGGGACTATGGCTACACCTTC; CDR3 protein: CASSLGQGDYGYTF
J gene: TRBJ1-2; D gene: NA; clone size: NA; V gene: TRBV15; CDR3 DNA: TGTGCCACCAGCGGGCGGGGAGGGGCAGAGTATGGCTACACCTTC; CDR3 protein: CATSGRGGAEYGYTF
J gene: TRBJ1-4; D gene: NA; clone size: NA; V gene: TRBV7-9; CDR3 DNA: TGTGCCAGCAGCTTAGTATCTGGGACAACTAATGAAAAACTGTTTTTT; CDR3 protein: CASSLVSGTTNEKLFF
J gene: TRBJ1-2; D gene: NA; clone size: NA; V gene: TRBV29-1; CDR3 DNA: TGCAGCGTTCTACGAGGGGGGGGCCTTAACTATGGCTACACCTTC; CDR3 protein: CSVLRGGGLNYGYTF
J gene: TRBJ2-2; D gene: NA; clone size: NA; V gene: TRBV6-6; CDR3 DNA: TGTGCCAGCAGTTACTATGGGAGGCCAGGGGAGCTGTTTTTT; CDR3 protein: CASSYYGRPGELFF
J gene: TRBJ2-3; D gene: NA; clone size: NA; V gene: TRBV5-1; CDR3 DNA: TGCGCCAGCAGCGATACAGATACGCAGTATTTT; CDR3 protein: CASSDTDTQYF
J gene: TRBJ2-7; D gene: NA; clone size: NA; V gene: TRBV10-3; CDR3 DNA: TGTGCCATCAGTGCTTTGAATGGCCGGGAACGGAACGAGCAGTACTTC; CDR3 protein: CAISALNGRERNEQYF
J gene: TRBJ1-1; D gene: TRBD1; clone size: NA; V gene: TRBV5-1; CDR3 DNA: TGCGCCAGCAGCTTTGACAGGGGGAATACTGAAGCTTTCTTT; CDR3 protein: CASSFDRGNTEAFF
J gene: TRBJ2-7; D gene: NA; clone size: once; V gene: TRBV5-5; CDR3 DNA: TGTGCCAGCACCATCCAGGGACCTGCGGTATACGAGCAGTACTTC; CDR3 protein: CASTIQGPAVYEQYF
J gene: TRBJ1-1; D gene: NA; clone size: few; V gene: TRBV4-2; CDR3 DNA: TGTGCCAGCAGCCAAGAACGGGGGTCCGACACTGAAGCTTTCTTT; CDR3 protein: CASSQERGSDTEAFF
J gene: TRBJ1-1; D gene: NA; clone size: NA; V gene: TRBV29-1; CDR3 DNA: TGCAGCTCCGCCGGTTTGGGACGACTCAAGAACACTGAAGCTTTCTTT; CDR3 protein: CSSAGLGRLKNTEAFF
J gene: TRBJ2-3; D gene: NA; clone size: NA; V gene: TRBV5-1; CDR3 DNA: TGCGCCAGCAGCTCCCTCGACGGATCTAGCACAGATACGCAGTATTTT; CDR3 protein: CASSSLDGSSTDTQYF
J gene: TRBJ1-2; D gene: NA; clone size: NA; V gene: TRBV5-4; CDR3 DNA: TGTGCCAGCAGCACCGGACTCGAGGGCTATGGCTACACCTTC; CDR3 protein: CASSTGLEGYGYTF
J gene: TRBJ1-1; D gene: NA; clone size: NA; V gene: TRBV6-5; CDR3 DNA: TGTGCCAGCAGTTACTCGACCGGGTCAGGGTCGAGTGAAGCTTTCTTT; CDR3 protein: CASSYSTGSGSSEAFF
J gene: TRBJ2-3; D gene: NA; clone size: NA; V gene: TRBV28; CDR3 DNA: TGTGCCAGCAGTTACCTTGGGTCCACAGATACGCAGTATTTT; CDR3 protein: CASSYLGSTDTQYF
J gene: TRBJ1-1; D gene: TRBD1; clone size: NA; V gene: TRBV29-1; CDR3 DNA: TGCAGCGTCCTAGGGACAGCCGGCACTGAAGCTTTCTTT; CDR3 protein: CSVLGTAGTEAFF
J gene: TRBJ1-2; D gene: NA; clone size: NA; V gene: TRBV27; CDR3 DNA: TGTGCCAGCAGTTCGCCCCTTGGTACCCAGCTTCACTTC; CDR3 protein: CASSSPLGTQLHF
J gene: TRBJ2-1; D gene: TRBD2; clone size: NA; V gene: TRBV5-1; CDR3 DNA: TGCGCCAGCAGCCGGGAGGGCGTAGCGGGGGGCTACAATGAGCAGTTCTTC; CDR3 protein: CASSREGVAGGYNEQFF
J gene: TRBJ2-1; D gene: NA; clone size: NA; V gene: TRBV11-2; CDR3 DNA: TGTGCCAGCAGCTTCGGACTACACTACAATGAGCAGTTCTTC; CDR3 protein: CASSFGLHYNEQFF
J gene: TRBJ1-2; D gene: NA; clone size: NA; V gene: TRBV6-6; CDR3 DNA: TGTGCCAGCAGTTACGTCCGGGTCGGTGACTATGGCTACACCTTC; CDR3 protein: CASSYVRVGDYGYTF
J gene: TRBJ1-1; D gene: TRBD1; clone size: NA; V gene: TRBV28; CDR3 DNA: TGTGCCAGCCGAACAGGGGATAACGTGAACACTGAAGCTTTCTTT; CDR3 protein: CASRTGDNVNTEAFF